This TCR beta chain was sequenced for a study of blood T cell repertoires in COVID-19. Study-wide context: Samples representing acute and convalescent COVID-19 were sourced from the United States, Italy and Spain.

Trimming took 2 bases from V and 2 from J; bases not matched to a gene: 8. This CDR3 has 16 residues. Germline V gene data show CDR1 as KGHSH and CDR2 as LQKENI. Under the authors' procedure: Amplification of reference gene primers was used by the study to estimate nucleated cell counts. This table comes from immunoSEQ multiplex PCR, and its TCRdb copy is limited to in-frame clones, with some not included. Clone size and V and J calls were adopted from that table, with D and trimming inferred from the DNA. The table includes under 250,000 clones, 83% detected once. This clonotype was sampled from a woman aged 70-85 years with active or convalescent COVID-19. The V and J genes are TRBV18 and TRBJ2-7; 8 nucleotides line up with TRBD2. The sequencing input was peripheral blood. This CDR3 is CASSPYATSGAYEQYF. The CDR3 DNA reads TGTGCCAGCTCACCATACGCAACTAGCGGCGCCTACGAGCAGTACTTC. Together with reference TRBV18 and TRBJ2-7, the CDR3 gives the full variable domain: NAGVMQNPRHLVRRRGQEARLRCSPMKGHSHVYWYRQLPEEGLKFMVYLQKENIIDESGMPKERFSAEFPKEGPSILRIQQVVRGDSAAYFCASSPYATSGAYEQYFGPGTRLTVT.